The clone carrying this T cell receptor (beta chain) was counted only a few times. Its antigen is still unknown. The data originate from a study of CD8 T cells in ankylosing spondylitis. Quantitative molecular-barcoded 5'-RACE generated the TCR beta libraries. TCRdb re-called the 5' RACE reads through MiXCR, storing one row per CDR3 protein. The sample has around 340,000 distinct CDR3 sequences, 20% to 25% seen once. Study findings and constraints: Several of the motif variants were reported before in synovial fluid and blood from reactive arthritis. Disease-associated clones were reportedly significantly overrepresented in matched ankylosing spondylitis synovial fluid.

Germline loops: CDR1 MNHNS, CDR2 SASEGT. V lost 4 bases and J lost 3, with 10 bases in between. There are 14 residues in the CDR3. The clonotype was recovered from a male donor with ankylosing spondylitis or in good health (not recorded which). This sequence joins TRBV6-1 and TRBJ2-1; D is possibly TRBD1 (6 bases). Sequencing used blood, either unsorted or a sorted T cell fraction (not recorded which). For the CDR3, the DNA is TGTGCCAGCAGTGCTCAGGGGAACTACAATGAGCAGTTCTTC. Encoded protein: CASSAQGNYNEQFF.